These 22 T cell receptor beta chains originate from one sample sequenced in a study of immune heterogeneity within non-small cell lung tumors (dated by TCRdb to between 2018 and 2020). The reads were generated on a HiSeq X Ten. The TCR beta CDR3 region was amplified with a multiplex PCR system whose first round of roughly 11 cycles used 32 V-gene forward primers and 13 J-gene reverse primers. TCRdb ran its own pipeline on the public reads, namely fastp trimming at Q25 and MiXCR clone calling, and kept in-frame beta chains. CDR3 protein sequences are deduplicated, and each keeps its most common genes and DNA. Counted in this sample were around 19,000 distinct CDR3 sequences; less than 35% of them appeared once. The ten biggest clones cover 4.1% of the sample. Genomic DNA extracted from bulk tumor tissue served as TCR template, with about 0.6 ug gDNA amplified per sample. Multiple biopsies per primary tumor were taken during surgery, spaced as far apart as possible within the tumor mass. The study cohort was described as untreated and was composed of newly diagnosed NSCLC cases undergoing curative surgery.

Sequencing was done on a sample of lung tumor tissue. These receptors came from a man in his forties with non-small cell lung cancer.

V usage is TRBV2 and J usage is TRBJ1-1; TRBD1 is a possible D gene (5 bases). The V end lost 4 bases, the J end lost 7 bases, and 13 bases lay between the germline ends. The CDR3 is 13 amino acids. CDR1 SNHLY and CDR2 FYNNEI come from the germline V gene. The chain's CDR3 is CASSGGGASEAFF. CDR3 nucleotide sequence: TGTGCCAGCAGTGGGGGCGGGGCAAGTGAAGCTTTCTTT.

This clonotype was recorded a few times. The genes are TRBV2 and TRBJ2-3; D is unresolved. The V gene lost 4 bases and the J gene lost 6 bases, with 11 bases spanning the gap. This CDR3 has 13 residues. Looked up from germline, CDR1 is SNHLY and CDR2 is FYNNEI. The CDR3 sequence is CASSVLDVDTQYF. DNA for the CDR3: TGTGCCAGCAGTGTTCTAGATGTGGATACGCAGTATTTT. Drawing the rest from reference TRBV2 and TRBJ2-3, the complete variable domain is EPEVTQTPSHQVTQMGQEVILRCVPISNHLYFYWYRQILGQKVEFLVSFYNNEISEKSEIFDDQFSVERPDGSNFTLKIRSTKLEDSAMYFCASSVLDVDTQYFGPGTRLTVL.

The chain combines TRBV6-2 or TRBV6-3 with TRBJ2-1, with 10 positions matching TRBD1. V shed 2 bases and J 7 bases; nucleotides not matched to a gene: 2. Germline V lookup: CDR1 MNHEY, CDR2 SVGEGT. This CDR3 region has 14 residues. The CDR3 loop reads CASSYRDRGNEQFF. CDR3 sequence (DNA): TGTGCCAGCAGTTACCGGGACAGGGGTAATGAGCAGTTCTTC.

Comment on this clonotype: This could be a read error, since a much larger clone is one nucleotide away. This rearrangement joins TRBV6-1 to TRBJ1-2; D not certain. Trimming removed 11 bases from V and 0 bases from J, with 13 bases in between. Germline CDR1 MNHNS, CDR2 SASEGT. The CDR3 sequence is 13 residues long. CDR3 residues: CASEGPTNYGYTF. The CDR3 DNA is TGTGCCTCGGAAGGACCTACTAACTATGGCTACACCTTC.

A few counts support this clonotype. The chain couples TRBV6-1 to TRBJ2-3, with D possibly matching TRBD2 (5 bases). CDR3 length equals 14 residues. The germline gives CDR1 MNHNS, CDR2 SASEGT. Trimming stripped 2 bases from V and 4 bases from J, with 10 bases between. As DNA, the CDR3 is TGTGCCAGCAGTGAACGAGGGCAGTCAGATACGCAGTATTTT. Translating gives CASSERGQSDTQYF.

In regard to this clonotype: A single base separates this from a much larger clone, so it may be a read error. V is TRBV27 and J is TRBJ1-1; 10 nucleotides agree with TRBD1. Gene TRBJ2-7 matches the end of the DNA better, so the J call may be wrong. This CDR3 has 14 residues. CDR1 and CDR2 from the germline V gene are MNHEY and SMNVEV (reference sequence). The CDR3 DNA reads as TGTGCCAGCAGTTTAGACAGGGGGCGAGTAGAGCAGTACTTC. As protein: CASSLDRGRVEQYF.

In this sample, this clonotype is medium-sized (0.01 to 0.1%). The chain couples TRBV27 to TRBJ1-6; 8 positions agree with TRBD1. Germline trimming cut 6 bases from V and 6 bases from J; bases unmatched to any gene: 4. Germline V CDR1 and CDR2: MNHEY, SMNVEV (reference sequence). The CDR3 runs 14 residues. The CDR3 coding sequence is TGTGCCAGCAGAAAGGACAGGGCTAATTCACCCCTCCACTTT. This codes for CASRKDRANSPLHF.

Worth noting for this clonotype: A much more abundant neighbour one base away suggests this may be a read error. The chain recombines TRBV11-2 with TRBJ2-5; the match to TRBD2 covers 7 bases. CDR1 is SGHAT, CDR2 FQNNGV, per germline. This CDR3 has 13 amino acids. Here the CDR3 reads CASSLGLKETRYF. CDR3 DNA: TGTGCCAGCAGCTTGGGACTAAAGGAGACCCGGTACTTC.

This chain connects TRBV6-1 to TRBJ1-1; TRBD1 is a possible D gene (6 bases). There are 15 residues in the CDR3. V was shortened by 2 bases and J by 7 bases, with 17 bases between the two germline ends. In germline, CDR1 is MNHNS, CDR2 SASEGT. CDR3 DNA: TGTGCCAGCAGTGAAAGAAGGGGGGCCTTAGGTGAAGCTTTCTTT. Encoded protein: CASSERRGALGEAFF.

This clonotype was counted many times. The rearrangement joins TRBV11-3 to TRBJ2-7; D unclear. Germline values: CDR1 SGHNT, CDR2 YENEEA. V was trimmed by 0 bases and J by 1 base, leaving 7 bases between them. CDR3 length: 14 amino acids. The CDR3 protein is CASSLEMGSYEQYF. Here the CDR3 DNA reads TGTGCCAGCAGCTTAGAAATGGGGTCCTACGAGCAGTACTTC.

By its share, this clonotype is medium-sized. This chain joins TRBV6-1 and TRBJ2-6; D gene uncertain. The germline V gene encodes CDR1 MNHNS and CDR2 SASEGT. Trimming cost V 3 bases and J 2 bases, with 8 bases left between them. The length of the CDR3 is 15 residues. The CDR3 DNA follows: TGTGCCAGCAGTGAGTGGACCACTGGGGCCAACGTCCTGACTTTC. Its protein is CASSEWTTGANVLTF.

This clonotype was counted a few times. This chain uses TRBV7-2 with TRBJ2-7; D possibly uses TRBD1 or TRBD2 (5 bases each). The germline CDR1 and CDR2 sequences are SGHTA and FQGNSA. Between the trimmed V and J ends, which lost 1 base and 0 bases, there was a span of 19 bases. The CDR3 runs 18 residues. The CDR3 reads CASSLEVQGAGSSYEQYF. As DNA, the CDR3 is TGTGCCAGCAGCTTAGAAGTCCAGGGAGCTGGCAGCTCCTACGAGCAGTACTTC.

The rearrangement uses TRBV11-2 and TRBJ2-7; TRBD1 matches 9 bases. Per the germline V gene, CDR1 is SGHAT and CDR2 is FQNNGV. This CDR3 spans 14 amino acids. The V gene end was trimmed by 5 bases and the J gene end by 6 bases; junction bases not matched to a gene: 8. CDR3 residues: CASSPRDRDLEQYF. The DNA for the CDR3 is TGTGCCAGCAGCCCACGGGACAGGGACCTCGAGCAGTACTTC.

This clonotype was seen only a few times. The CDR3 nucleotides read TGTGCCAGCAGCTTGGGACTCTACTACGAGCAGTACTTC. Amino acid sequence: CASSLGLYYEQYF. The J gene is TRBJ2-7, the V gene TRBV7-2; D is possibly TRBD2 (6 bases). The CDR3 covers 13 residues. From germline, CDR1 is SGHTA and CDR2 FQGNSA. Trimming shortened V by 3 bases and J by 3 bases, and 9 bases separated the two germline ends.

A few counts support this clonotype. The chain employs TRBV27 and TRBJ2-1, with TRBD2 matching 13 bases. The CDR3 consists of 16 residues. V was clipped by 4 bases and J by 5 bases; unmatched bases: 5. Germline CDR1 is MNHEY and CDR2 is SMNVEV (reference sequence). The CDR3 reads CASSSAGLAGNNEQFF. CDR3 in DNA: TGTGCCAGCAGTTCCGCGGGACTAGCGGGAAACAATGAGCAGTTCTTC.

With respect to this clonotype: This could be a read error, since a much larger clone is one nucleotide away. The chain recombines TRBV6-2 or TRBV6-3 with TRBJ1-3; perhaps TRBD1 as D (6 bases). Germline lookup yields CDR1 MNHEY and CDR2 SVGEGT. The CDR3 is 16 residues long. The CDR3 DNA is TGTGCCAGCAGACTAGGGGGAGTTGAGTCTGGAAACACCATGTATTTT. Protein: CASRLGGVESGNTMYF.

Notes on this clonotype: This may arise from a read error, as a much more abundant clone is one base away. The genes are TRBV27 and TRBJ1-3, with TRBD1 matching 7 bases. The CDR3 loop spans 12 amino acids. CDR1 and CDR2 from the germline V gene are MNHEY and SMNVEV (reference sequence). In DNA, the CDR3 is TGTGCCATAACAGGGGATCAAAACAACATATATTTT. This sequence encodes CAITGDQNNIYF.

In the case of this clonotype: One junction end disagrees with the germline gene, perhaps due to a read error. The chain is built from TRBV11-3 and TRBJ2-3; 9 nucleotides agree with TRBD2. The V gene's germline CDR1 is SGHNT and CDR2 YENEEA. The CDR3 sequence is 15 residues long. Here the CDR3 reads CVSSQEGLATDTQYF. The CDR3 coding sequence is TGTGTCAGCAGCCAAGAGGGACTAGCCACAGATACGCAGTATTTT.

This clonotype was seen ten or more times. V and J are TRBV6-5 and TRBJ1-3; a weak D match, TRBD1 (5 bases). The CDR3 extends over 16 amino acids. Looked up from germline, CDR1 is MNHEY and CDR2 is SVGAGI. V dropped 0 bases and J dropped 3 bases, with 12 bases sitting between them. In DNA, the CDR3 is TGTGCCAGCAGTTACTCGGTGCAGGGATATGGAAACACCATATATTTT. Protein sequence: CASSYSVQGYGNTIYF.

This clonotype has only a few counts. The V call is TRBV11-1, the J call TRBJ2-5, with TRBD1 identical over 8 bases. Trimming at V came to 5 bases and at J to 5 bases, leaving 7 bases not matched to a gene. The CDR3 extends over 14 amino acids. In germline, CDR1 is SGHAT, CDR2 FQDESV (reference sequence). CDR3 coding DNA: TGTGCCAGCAGCCCTGACAGGGGTGGCGAGACCCAGTACTTC. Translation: CASSPDRGGETQYF.

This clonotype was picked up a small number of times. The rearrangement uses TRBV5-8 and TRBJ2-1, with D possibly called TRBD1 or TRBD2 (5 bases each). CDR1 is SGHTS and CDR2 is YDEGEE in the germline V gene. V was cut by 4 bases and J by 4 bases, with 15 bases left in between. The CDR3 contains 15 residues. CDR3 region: CASSVGPTTYNEQFF. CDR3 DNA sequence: TGTGCCAGCAGCGTGGGACCGACTACTTACAATGAGCAGTTCTTC.

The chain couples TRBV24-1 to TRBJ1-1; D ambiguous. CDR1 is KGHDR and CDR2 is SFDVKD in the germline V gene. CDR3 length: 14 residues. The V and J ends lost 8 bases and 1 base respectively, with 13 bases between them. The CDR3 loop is CATTGPPKNTEAFF. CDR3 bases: TGTGCCACCACCGGCCCACCGAAGAACACTGAAGCTTTCTTT.